The 20 T cell receptor beta chains in this list originate from one sample, sequenced in a study of regulatory T cells in long-lasting Graves disease. The time point denotes: newly diagnosed GD, antithyroid drugs for less than 3 months. The TCR library was prepared using RNA isolated from PBMCs. In building TCR beta libraries, iRepertoire HTBI primers were used together with Arm-PCR of CDR3 regions. TCRdb independently ran MiXCR on the multiplex PCR reads; one entry per CDR3 protein. The sample yields roughly 530,000 distinct CDR3 sequences, 15% to 20% seen once. These data also formed part of another study, on T cells in Graves' hyperthyroidism and ophthalmopathy.

This sample comprised peripheral blood mononuclear cells (PBMCs), obtained at new diagnosis, from a patient treated with antithyroid drugs. The receptor source for this set is a middle-aged woman with Graves disease.

There are a few counts of this clonotype. The rearrangement uses TRBV5-1 and TRBJ1-2; D not resolved. The germline gives CDR1 SGHRS, CDR2 YFSETQ. V lost 6 bases and J lost 0, with 15 bases in between. The CDR3 consists of 15 residues. CDR3 region: CASTNPGQSNYGYTF. The CDR3 bases are TGCGCCAGCACTAACCCCGGGCAGTCTAACTATGGCTACACCTTC. The full variable domain, completed using reference TRBV5-1 and TRBJ1-2, is KAGVTQTPRYLIKTRGQQVTLSCSPISGHRSVSWYQQTPGQGLQFLFEYFSETQRNKGNFPGRFSGRQFSNSRSEMNVSTLELGDSALYLCASTNPGQSNYGYTFGSGTRLTVV.

A remark on this clonotype: Given a much more abundant clone one base away, this may be a read error. This chain uses TRBV7-2 with TRBJ2-1; D call uncertain. With 0 bases removed from V and 1 base from J, the gap between germline ends came to 10 bases. The germline V gene encodes CDR1 SGHTA and CDR2 FQGNSA. CDR3 length: 16 amino acids. In DNA form, the CDR3 reads TGTGCCAGCAGCTTAGCGGGTCCCTCTTCCTACAATGAGCAGTTCTTC. Translation: CASSLAGPSSYNEQFF. The full variable domain, in which reference TRBV7-2 and TRBJ2-1 provide the parts outside the CDR3, is GAGVSQSPSNKVTEKGKDVELRCDPISGHTALYWYRQSLGQGLEFLIYFQGNSAPDKSGLPSDRFSAERTGGSVSTLTIQRTQQEDSAVYLCASSLAGPSSYNEQFFGPGTRLTVL.

This clonotype was seen at least ten times. This chain uses TRBV2 with TRBJ1-1; the D is unclear. Germline assignment: CDR1 SNHLY and CDR2 FYNNEI. The CDR3 consists of 14 residues. Trimming left V 0 bases short and J 1 base short, with 6 bases between. CDR3 sequence: CASSEARRNTEAFF. The DNA of the CDR3 is TGTGCCAGCAGTGAAGCCCGGAGGAACACTGAAGCTTTCTTT.

This chain joins TRBV6-6 and TRBJ1-1; a possible D gene is TRBD1 (6 bases). This CDR3 is built from 15 residues. The germline gives CDR1 MNHNY, CDR2 SVGAGI (reference sequence). Trimming stripped 0 bases from V and 7 bases from J, with 15 bases between. The CDR3: CASSYSTGAGVEAFF. The CDR3, as DNA: TGTGCCAGCAGTTACTCGACGGGGGCGGGGGTTGAAGCTTTCTTT.

V gene TRBV2 combines with J gene TRBJ2-7; 8 bases are a match to TRBD1. Looked up from germline, CDR1 is SNHLY and CDR2 is FYNNEI. This CDR3 comprises 14 residues. The trim removed 5 bases at V and 9 bases at J, leaving 12 bases unmatched. The CDR3 coding sequence is TGTGCCAGCAGTATCGGGACAGGCCCTTCGGGGCAGTACTTC. Translation gives CASSIGTGPSGQYF.

V gene TRBV7-2 combines with J gene TRBJ1-5, with TRBD1 matching over 9 bases. Per the germline V gene, CDR1 is SGHTA and CDR2 is FQGNSA. Trimming took 0 bases from V and 6 from J; bases not matched to a gene: 6. The CDR3 is made up of 16 amino acids. The CDR3 spells CASSLAIGQGPQPQHF. CDR3 nucleotide sequence: TGTGCCAGCAGCTTAGCCATAGGACAGGGGCCTCAGCCCCAGCATTTT.

This chain links TRBV5-5 with TRBJ2-7; 10 positions match TRBD2. Unmatched junction bases numbered 5, after V lost 5 bases and J lost 3 bases. Germline lookup yields CDR1 SGHKS and CDR2 YYEKEE (reference sequence). The CDR3 consists of 14 residues. DNA of the CDR3: TGTGCCAGCAGAAAGAGCGGGGGGGACTACGAGCAGTACTTC. Translated, it gives CASRKSGGDYEQYF.

This clonotype showed up many times. The CDR3 reads CASSRPSGGAETQYF. The CDR3 coding sequence is TGTGCCAGCAGCAGGCCTAGCGGGGGGGCAGAGACCCAGTACTTC. This chain links TRBV28 with TRBJ2-5; TRBD2 matches 12 bases. Germline lookup yields CDR1 MDHEN and CDR2 SYDVKM. This CDR3 comprises 15 residues. V was pared by 6 bases and J by 4 bases, with 6 bases of the junction left unmatched.

This clonotype has a handful of counts. This rearrangement joins TRBV12-3 or TRBV12-4 to TRBJ2-2; D is unclear. V lost 0 bases to trimming and J lost 4 bases, with 9 bases between them. This CDR3 is 15 amino acids long. The CDR3 spells CASSLAMGFTGELFF. Here the CDR3 DNA reads TGTGCCAGCAGTTTAGCGATGGGGTTCACCGGGGAGCTGTTTTTT.

This clonotype was seen only a few times. This chain uses TRBV20-1 with TRBJ2-5, with 14 bases matching TRBD2. CDR1 is DFQATT, CDR2 SNEGSKA, per germline (reference sequence). CDR3 length equals 16 residues. Losses at the gene ends were 3 bases for V and 2 bases for J; bases not matched to a gene: 5. The DNA for the CDR3 is TGCAGTGCTAGTGCGGGACTAGCGGGGGATCAAGAGACCCAGTACTTC. Its translation is CSASAGLAGDQETQYF.

This chain connects TRBV29-1 to TRBJ1-1, with 7 bases fitting TRBD1. This CDR3 has 13 residues. With 5 bases clipped from V and 5 bases from J, the junction kept 8 bases outside the gene matches. The germline V gene encodes CDR1 SQVTM and CDR2 ANQGSEA. The CDR3 region is CSVHRGGSTEAFF. The CDR3 DNA reads as TGCAGCGTTCACAGGGGCGGGTCAACTGAAGCTTTCTTT.

The V and J genes are TRBV19 and TRBJ1-1; TRBD1 matches at 8 bases. The CDR3 extends over 13 amino acids. V was pared by 10 bases and J by 5 bases, with 9 bases of the junction left unmatched. Germline V lookup: CDR1 LNHDA, CDR2 SQIVND (reference sequence). CDR3 sequence (DNA): TGTGCCACCAACGACAGGGGATGGACTGAAGCTTTCTTT. Translated: CATNDRGWTEAFF.

Ten or more counts support this clonotype. The chain has TRBV10-3 and TRBJ1-1, with D possibly being TRBD1 (6 bases). CDR3 size: 15 residues. V lost 2 bases and J lost 3, with 13 bases in between. Germline V CDR1 and CDR2: ENHRY, SYGVKD. The chain's CDR3 is CAISEGGGRHTEAFF. The CDR3, as DNA: TGTGCCATCAGTGAGGGCGGGGGCAGGCACACTGAAGCTTTCTTT.

On this clonotype: Given the absence of the conserved phenylalanine or tryptophan at the CDR3 end, a read error is likely. The chain recombines TRBV9 with TRBJ1-4; 8 bases map to TRBD1. Germline V gene lookup returns CDR1 SGDLS and CDR2 YYNGEE. The CDR3 runs 13 residues. V shed 9 bases, J shed 11 bases, and the junction held 12 bases outside the gene matches. As DNA, the CDR3 is TGTGCCACAAGCAGGGGGCGGATCGGGAAACTGTTTCTT. It specifies CATSRGRIGKLFL.

This clonotype was seen repeatedly, ten times or more. The V call is TRBV5-1, the J call TRBJ1-1; 7 bases line up with TRBD1. V was pared by 0 bases and J by 4 bases, with 9 bases of the junction left unmatched. Germline V gives CDR1 SGHRS, CDR2 YFSETQ. The CDR3 consists of 16 residues. As DNA, the CDR3 is TGCGCCAGCAGCTTGGAAGGGCTTGACAGGGCCACTGAAGCTTTCTTT. This gives the protein CASSLEGLDRATEAFF.

There are a few counts of this clonotype. The chain carries TRBV5-1 and TRBJ2-7; D is ambiguous. The V gene's germline CDR1 is SGHRS and CDR2 YFSETQ. V was trimmed by 1 base and J by 5 bases, leaving 13 bases between them. The CDR3 consists of 14 residues. CDR3 protein: CASSLTWQSNEQYF. In DNA form, the CDR3 reads TGCGCCAGCAGCTTGACTTGGCAGTCCAACGAGCAGTACTTC.

This clonotype was seen ten or more times. The chain links TRBV28 to TRBJ1-2; D call uncertain. This CDR3 contains 13 residues. Germline V gives CDR1 MDHEN, CDR2 SYDVKM. V was trimmed by 6 bases and J by 2 bases, leaving 10 bases between them. CDR3 DNA: TGTGCCAGCAGGAAGATACCCAACTATGGCTACACCTTC. Protein sequence: CASRKIPNYGYTF.

This clonotype was detected ten times or more. The chain has TRBV28 and TRBJ2-3; 8 bases are shared with TRBD1. The germline V gene encodes CDR1 MDHEN and CDR2 SYDVKM. CDR3 length equals 17 residues. J lost 3 bases, V lost 5 bases, and 13 bases had no gene match. The CDR3 region is CASSPYQDRVVTDTQYF. Here the CDR3 DNA reads TGTGCCAGCAGTCCATACCAGGACAGGGTAGTGACAGATACGCAGTATTTT.

This clonotype was seen a handful of times. The chain recombines TRBV4-1 with TRBJ1-3, with no clear D. The CDR3 runs 16 residues. The germline CDR1 and CDR2 sequences are MGHRA and YSYEKL. The V end was cut by 3 bases, the J end by 1 base, with 13 bases between. The CDR3 bases are TGCGCCAGCAGCCACCTGACCGGAGAGTCTGGAAACACCATATATTTT. Residues: CASSHLTGESGNTIYF.

The chain recombines TRBV20-1 with TRBJ1-2, with 10 positions matching TRBD1. Unmatched junction bases numbered 9, after V lost 3 bases and J lost 8 bases. The CDR3 consists of 14 residues. Germline CDR1 DFQATT, CDR2 SNEGSKA (reference sequence). CDR3 in amino acids: CSARVSGTGEGYTF. CDR3 nucleotide sequence: TGCAGTGCTAGGGTTTCCGGGACAGGGGAAGGCTACACCTTC.